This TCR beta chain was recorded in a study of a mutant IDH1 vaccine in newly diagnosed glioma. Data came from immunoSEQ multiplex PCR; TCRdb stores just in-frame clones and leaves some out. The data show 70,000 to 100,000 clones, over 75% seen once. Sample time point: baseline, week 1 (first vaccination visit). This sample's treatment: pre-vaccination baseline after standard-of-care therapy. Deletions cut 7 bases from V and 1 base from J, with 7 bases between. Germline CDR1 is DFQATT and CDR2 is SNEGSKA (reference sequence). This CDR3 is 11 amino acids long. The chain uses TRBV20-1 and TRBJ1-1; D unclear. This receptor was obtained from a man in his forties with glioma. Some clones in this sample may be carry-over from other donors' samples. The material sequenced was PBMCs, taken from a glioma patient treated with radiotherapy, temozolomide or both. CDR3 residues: CSGLKNTEAFF. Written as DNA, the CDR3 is TGCAGTGGCTTAAAGAACACTGAAGCTTTCTTT.